The 24 T cell receptor beta chains below come from one sample, sequenced in a study of brain T cells in children with intractable seizures. Using immunoSEQ multiplex PCR, the repertoire was profiled, and TCRdb retains in-frame clones only, with some absent. The sample lists 300,000 to 400,000 clones; more than 85% were seen once. The time point here: blood from clinic visit 5 months post-surgery; TSC patient then seizure free. The input for sequencing was peripheral blood, taken about 5 months after surgery. The source is a boy under two years old with tuberous sclerosis and intractable seizures.

As regards this clone: Other nucleotide sequences in the sample specify the same CDR3. V gene TRBV7-3 combines with J gene TRBJ2-1; D possibly corresponds to TRBD1 (6 bases). This CDR3 has 15 residues. V lost 0 bases to trimming and J lost 0 bases, with 6 bases between them. CDR1 SGHTA and CDR2 FQGTGA come from the germline V gene. The CDR3 nucleotides are TGTGCCAGCAGCTTAACAGGGGGCTCCTACAATGAGCAGTTCTTC. Encoded protein: CASSLTGGSYNEQFF.

The chain employs TRBV13 and TRBJ1-1; TRBD1 is a possible D gene (6 bases). Looked up from germline, CDR1 is PRHDT and CDR2 is FYEKMQ (reference sequence). The CDR3 has 15 residues. Trimming removed 5 bases at V and 1 base at J, with 14 bases between. DNA for the CDR3: TGTGCCAGCAGCCCCGAACCGGGACAGAACACTGAAGCTTTCTTT. Its protein product is CASSPEPGQNTEAFF.

V usage is TRBV28 and J usage is TRBJ2-3; weak D call: TRBD1 (5 bases). This CDR3 comprises 15 residues. The V and J ends lost 4 bases and 1 base respectively, with 12 bases between them. Germline V lookup: CDR1 MDHEN, CDR2 SYDVKM. CDR3 in amino acids: CASSSPGSRTDTQYF. The CDR3 DNA follows: TGTGCCAGCAGTTCACCAGGGTCGCGCACAGATACGCAGTATTTT.

This chain uses TRBV18 with TRBJ2-4, with 8 bases that match TRBD2. This CDR3 spans 16 amino acids. Germline CDR1 KGHSH, CDR2 LQKENI. After removal of 3 bases from V and 2 bases from J, the junction contained 6 bases not matched to a gene. The CDR3, as DNA: TGTGCCAGCTCACCTCTCGGGGGGGCCTCCAAAAACATTCAGTACTTC. Translation gives CASSPLGGASKNIQYF.

The chain recombines TRBV5-1 with TRBJ2-3; 11 bases match TRBD2. The length of the CDR3 is 18 residues. V lost 4 bases and J lost 0; bases outside the gene matches: 10. CDR1 is SGHRS, CDR2 YFSETQ, per germline. For the CDR3, the DNA is TGCGCCAGCAGCCCCTTTGGGACTAGCGGACTTAGCACAGATACGCAGTATTTT. This gives the protein CASSPFGTSGLSTDTQYF.

V is TRBV9 and J is TRBJ2-5; 8 nucleotides align to TRBD2. The CDR3 has 16 amino acids. V lost 0 bases, J lost 4 bases, and 8 bases stayed unmatched. CDR1 and CDR2 from the germline V gene are SGDLS and YYNGEE. The CDR3 protein is CASSVGTGGLVETQYF. DNA for the CDR3: TGTGCCAGCAGCGTAGGGACGGGGGGGTTAGTAGAGACCCAGTACTTC. The variable domain in full, with the rest retrieved from reference TRBV9 and TRBJ2-5, is DSGVTQTPKHLITATGQRVTLRCSPRSGDLSVYWYQQSLDQGLQFLIQYYNGEERAKGNILERFSAQQFPDLHSELNLSSLELGDSALYFCASSVGTGGLVETQYFGPGTRLLVL.

This chain joins TRBV5-1 and TRBJ1-2; 9 nucleotides agree with TRBD1. The CDR3 spans 15 residues. The germline gives CDR1 SGHRS, CDR2 YFSETQ. Trimming cost V 3 bases and J 3 bases; bases outside gene matches: 6. The CDR3: CASSWGDRVDYGYTF. CDR3 DNA sequence: TGCGCCAGCAGCTGGGGGGACAGGGTCGACTATGGCTACACCTTC.

The sample holds a few counts of this clone. The rearrangement joins TRBV6-6 to TRBJ1-2; D is possibly TRBD1 (5 bases). The germline V gene has CDR1 MNHNY and CDR2 SVGAGI (reference sequence). Trimming pared 8 bases from V and 4 bases from J, leaving 23 bases between. This CDR3 region has 16 residues. The CDR3 DNA reads as TGTGCCAGCGATTCGGCAGGGTACCAGGCTACCTATGGCTACACCTTC. The encoded protein is CASDSAGYQATYGYTF.

The chain links TRBV2 to TRBJ2-7; 14 bases map to TRBD2. V lost 3 bases and J lost 3; bases outside the gene matches: 1. The CDR3 spans 15 residues. CDR1 and CDR2 (germline): SNHLY, FYNNEI. The CDR3 sequence is CASSEGLAGVYEQYF. The CDR3 DNA follows: TGTGCCAGCAGTGAGGGACTAGCGGGAGTCTACGAGCAGTACTTC.

The V call is TRBV24-1, the J call TRBJ1-4; D possibly corresponds to TRBD1 (6 bases). The V and J ends lost 5 bases and 7 bases respectively, with 13 bases between them. Per germline, CDR1 KGHDR and CDR2 SFDVKD. The CDR3 spans 14 residues. The chain's CDR3 is CATSGGGYGEKLFF. The CDR3 DNA reads as TGTGCCACCAGTGGAGGGGGATATGGTGAAAAACTGTTTTTT.

The J gene is TRBJ1-2, the V gene TRBV19, with TRBD1 identical over 7 bases. After removal of 3 bases from V and 4 bases from J, the junction contained 5 bases not matched to a gene. Germline assignment: CDR1 LNHDA and CDR2 SQIVND (reference sequence). The CDR3 is 14 residues long. The CDR3 DNA follows: TGTGCCAGTAGTATGGGCAGGGGGGCCTATGGCTACACCTTC. It codes for CASSMGRGAYGYTF.

This sequence joins TRBV6-2 or TRBV6-3 and TRBJ1-3; D is perhaps TRBD1 (6 bases). The CDR3 contains 15 residues. With 5 bases removed from V and 0 bases from J, the gap between germline ends came to 11 bases. The V gene's germline CDR1 is MNHEY and CDR2 SVGEGT. CDR3 nucleotides: TGTGCCAGCAGTCGACAGGCTCACTCTGGAAACACCATATATTTT. It specifies CASSRQAHSGNTIYF.

The chain uses TRBV7-9 and TRBJ2-5; 12 bases map to TRBD2. Germline-derived CDR1 and CDR2 are SEHNR and FQNEAQ (reference sequence). The V gene end was trimmed by 5 bases and the J gene end by 4 bases; junction bases not matched to a gene: 2. The CDR3 length is 14 residues. CDR3 nucleotide sequence: TGTGCCAGCAGCCCTAGCGGGGGGGCAGAGACCCAGTACTTC. Amino acid sequence: CASSPSGGAETQYF.

This chain joins TRBV3-1 (or the pseudogene TRBV3-2) and TRBJ2-2; D is perhaps TRBD2 (5 bases). CDR1 LGHDT and CDR2 YNNKEL come from the germline V gene (reference sequence). This CDR3 has 13 residues. Deletions cut 6 bases from V and 3 bases from J, with 8 bases between. The CDR3 nucleotides read TGTGCCAGCAGGCGAGGGCACACCGGGGAGCTGTTTTTT. Protein: CASRRGHTGELFF.

The chain couples TRBV12-2 to TRBJ1-4; the table gives TRBD1 as D, unverified against the DNA. TRBV12-2 is given as a pseudogene. The CDR3 is 16 amino acids. The CDR3 nucleotides are TGTGCAAGTCGCTCGGCCAGGGGGCGGACTAATGAAAAACTGTTTTTT. This encodes CASRSARGRTNEKLFF.

The chain uses TRBV30 and TRBJ1-1, with D unclear. V gave up 0 bases and J gave up 4 bases, with 12 bases separating them. The length of the CDR3 is 14 residues. Germline V gene sequence: CDR1 GTSNPN, CDR2 SVGIG (reference sequence). CDR3 amino acids: CAWSVLRASTEAFF. The CDR3 coding sequence is TGTGCCTGGAGTGTACTTAGGGCGAGCACTGAAGCTTTCTTT.

The chain is built from TRBV15 and TRBJ1-2; 9 bases match TRBD1. CDR1 and CDR2 from the germline V gene are LNHNV and YYDKDF (reference sequence). This CDR3 is built from 18 residues. With V trimmed by 0 bases and J by 4 bases, 12 bases remained unmatched. The CDR3 coding sequence is TGTGCCACCAGCAGAGATCCCACAGACAGGGGGGAGGGCTATGGCTACACCTTC. Translating gives CATSRDPTDRGEGYGYTF.

This rearrangement joins TRBV3-1 (or the pseudogene TRBV3-2) to TRBJ2-7; D gene unclear. Germline lookup yields CDR1 LGHDT and CDR2 YNNKEL (reference sequence). Trimming shortened V by 3 bases and J by 4 bases, and 19 bases separated the two germline ends. The CDR3 loop spans 16 amino acids. Written as DNA, the CDR3 is TGTGCCAGCAGCCACGGTTGGCAGACCCTGACGTACGAGCAGTACTTC. Protein product: CASSHGWQTLTYEQYF.

The chain is built from TRBV6-6 and TRBJ2-7; unclear D gene. This CDR3 is 12 amino acids long. Germline values: CDR1 MNHNY, CDR2 SVGAGI (reference sequence). Trimming pared 6 bases from V and 1 base from J, leaving 7 bases between. CDR3 nucleotide sequence: TGTGCCAGCAGCCCTTTGTCCTACGAGCAGTACTTC. Amino acids: CASSPLSYEQYF.

The chain combines TRBV19 with TRBJ1-3; D is perhaps TRBD1 (6 bases). The V and J ends lost 5 bases and 0 bases respectively, with 17 bases between them. Germline loops: CDR1 LNHDA, CDR2 SQIVND (reference sequence). CDR3 length: 17 residues. This chain's CDR3 is CASSQQGRASSGNTIYF. The CDR3 DNA reads as TGTGCCAGTAGTCAACAGGGACGGGCGAGCTCTGGAAACACCATATATTTT. Filled out from reference TRBV19 and TRBJ1-3, the complete variable domain reads DGGITQSPKYLFRKEGQNVTLSCEQNLNHDAMYWYRQDPGQGLRLIYYSQIVNDFQKGDIAEGYSVSREKKESFPLTVTSAQKNPTAFYLCASSQQGRASSGNTIYFGEGSWLTVV.

This chain joins TRBV7-9 and TRBJ1-5; D is unresolved. V was pared by 6 bases and J by 3 bases, with 18 bases between. CDR1 is SEHNR, CDR2 FQNEAQ, per germline (reference sequence). This CDR3 spans 16 amino acids. CDR3 residues: CASSRSESVPNQPQHF. For the CDR3, the DNA is TGTGCCAGCAGTCGAAGCGAATCGGTTCCCAATCAGCCCCAGCATTTT.

The chain carries TRBV6-1 and TRBJ1-5, with TRBD1 identical over 9 bases. The length of the CDR3 is 14 residues. Germline CDR1 MNHNS, CDR2 SASEGT. The V gene end was trimmed by 3 bases and the J gene end by 6 bases; junction bases not matched to a gene: 3. In DNA, the CDR3 is TGTGCCAGCAGTGAGGGACAGGGAGGTCAGCCCCAGCATTTT. As protein: CASSEGQGGQPQHF.

On this clone itself: The missing conserved phenylalanine or tryptophan at the end of this CDR3 makes a read error likely. This rearrangement joins TRBV3-1 (or the pseudogene TRBV3-2) to TRBJ1-1, with D maybe TRBD1 (5 bases). The CDR3 runs 13 residues. The germline V and J ends were trimmed by 4 bases and 2 bases, with 8 bases remaining between them. Germline values: CDR1 LGHDT, CDR2 YNNKEL (reference sequence). The CDR3 region is CASSLRGNTEAFL. In nucleotides, the CDR3 is TGTGCCAGCAGCCTGAGGGGAAACACTGAAGCTTTCCTT.

This sequence joins TRBV7-9 and TRBJ1-5; D might be TRBD1 (6 bases). CDR3 length equals 13 residues. V lost 7 bases, J lost 7 bases, and 14 bases lay in between. Germline V lookup: CDR1 SEHNR, CDR2 FQNEAQ (reference sequence). CDR3 residues: CASTPGGGQPQHF. In DNA, the CDR3 is TGTGCCAGCACCCCCGGGGGGGGCCAGCCCCAGCATTTT.